This T cell receptor beta chain is from a study of cytomegalovirus exposure and HLA in healthy donors. The CDR3 has 12 amino acids. Germline assignment: CDR1 SGHNT and CDR2 YENEEA. The V end lost 5 bases, the J end lost 6 bases, and 7 bases lay between the germline ends. With 60 Vbeta and 13 Jbeta primers, the PCR was carried out. Data came from immunoSEQ multiplex PCR; TCRdb stores just in-frame clones and leaves some out. The table has 150,000 to 200,000 clones, just over 70% seen once. The chain joins TRBV11-3 to TRBJ2-2; D gene unclear. The origin of this receptor is a man aged 18 to 35 in good health and CMV-seropositive. The sample consisted of PBMCs. The CDR3 region has the DNA TGTGCCAGCAGCGTAGCAGCCGGGGAGCTGTTTTTT. Protein sequence: CASSVAAGELFF.